This T cell receptor beta chain came from a study of early T cells in non-severe SARS-CoV-2 infection. About the study: Sequenced material consisted of bulk RNA (from unsorted whole blood), and chains were unpaired. Regarding the study as a whole: Anti-spike CD8 responses were favored by VDJdb matching, which missed private and CD4 specificities.

V lost 8 bases, J lost 3 bases, and 15 bases lay in between. The CDR3 covers 14 residues. This clonotype was counted between two and nine times. Its antigen is undetermined. In the library, individual cDNA molecules carried attached unique molecular identifiers. TCRdb re-called the 5' RACE reads through MiXCR, storing one row per CDR3 protein. The sample contains roughly 40,000 distinct CDR3 sequences, 7% to 8% of which appear only once. V gene TRBV12-3 or TRBV12-4 combines with J gene TRBJ2-3; possible D gene TRBD1, 5 bases. This TCR came from an adult who was a healthcare worker with PCR-confirmed SARS-CoV-2 infection or an uninfected control (not recorded which). The sample comprised whole blood. Written as DNA, the CDR3 is TGTGCCAGCCTGGGGCTGGCGCGGACAGATACGCAGTATTTT. This codes for CASLGLARTDTQYF.